These 16 T cell receptor beta chains came from one sample sequenced in a study of cytomegalovirus exposure and HLA in healthy donors. PCR was performed using 60 Vbeta and 13 Jbeta primers. Libraries were prepared by immunoSEQ multiplex PCR; TCRdb keeps only in-frame clonotypes and omits some of them. The sample includes under 200,000 clones, 70% to 90% of them seen just once. The sample consisted of PBMCs. All receptors derive from a young man in good health and CMV-seropositive.

The rearrangement links TRBV27 to TRBJ1-2; 7 bases map to TRBD1. The CDR3 extends over 13 amino acids. The V and J ends lost 4 bases and 8 bases, in that order; junction bases with no gene match: 7. Germline CDR1 MNHEY, CDR2 SMNVEV (reference sequence). CDR3 amino acids: CASSSNRGWGYTF. The CDR3 bases are TGTGCCAGCAGTTCCAACAGGGGTTGGGGCTACACCTTC.

The sample holds a few counts of this clone. V usage is TRBV11-2 and J usage is TRBJ1-4, with D unclear. CDR3 size: 12 residues. Germline CDR1 is SGHAT and CDR2 is FQNNGV. The ends were cut back, 3 bases at V and 8 bases at J, with 7 bases in the middle. The CDR3 DNA is TGTGCCAGCAGCTTTACAGAAGAAAAACTGTTTTTT. It encodes CASSFTEEKLFF.

The chain is built from TRBV7-6 and TRBJ2-7; 12 bases are a match to TRBD1. CDR3 length equals 15 residues. After removal of 5 bases from V and 4 bases from J, the junction contained 6 bases not matched to a gene. Germline CDR1 and CDR2: SGHVS and FNYEAQ. CDR3 DNA: TGTGCCAGCAGCGCAGGGACAGGGGGCAGGTACGAGCAGTACTTC. Amino acid sequence: CASSAGTGGRYEQYF. Full variable domain (missing parts from reference TRBV7-6 and TRBJ2-7): GAGVSQSPRYKVTKRGQDVALRCDPISGHVSLYWYRQALGQGPEFLTYFNYEAQQDKSGLPNDRFSAERPEGSISTLTIQRTEQRDSAMYRCASSAGTGGRYEQYFGPGTRLTVT.

V and J are TRBV7-8 and TRBJ1-2, with D possibly TRBD1 on 5 matching bases. CDR3 length equals 15 residues. Deletions cut 4 bases from V and 4 bases from J, with 16 bases between. Germline lookup yields CDR1 SGHVS and CDR2 FQNEAQ. The DNA for the CDR3 is TGTGCCAGCAGCTCGGAGGGGAGAGTTTTCTATGGCTACACCTTC. Protein product: CASSSEGRVFYGYTF.

V and J are TRBV6-5 and TRBJ2-1; 7 nucleotides agree with TRBD2. The junction had 3 bases not matched to a gene; V was cut back by 0 bases and J by 7 bases. The CDR3 loop spans 14 amino acids. From germline, CDR1 is MNHEY and CDR2 SVGAGI. The CDR3 spells CASSYSMGGNEQFF. CDR3 in DNA: TGTGCCAGCAGTTACTCGATGGGGGGGAATGAGCAGTTCTTC.

The V gene is TRBV5-1, the J gene TRBJ2-7, with D possibly TRBD1 on 6 matching bases. This CDR3 is 15 amino acids long. Looked up from germline, CDR1 is SGHRS and CDR2 is YFSETQ. Trimming cost V 4 bases and J 6 bases, with 20 bases left between them. The CDR3 loop reads CASSTQGQGWREQYF. Written as DNA, the CDR3 is TGCGCCAGCAGCACCCAGGGGCAGGGTTGGCGCGAGCAGTACTTC. Combining the CDR3 with reference TRBV5-1 and TRBJ2-7 gives the whole variable domain KAGVTQTPRYLIKTRGQQVTLSCSPISGHRSVSWYQQTPGQGLQFLFEYFSETQRNKGNFPGRFSGRQFSNSRSEMNVSTLELGDSALYLCASSTQGQGWREQYFGPGTRLTVT.

This chain uses TRBV15 with TRBJ2-2; a weak D match, TRBD1 (5 bases). This CDR3 comprises 13 residues. V was shortened by 5 bases and J by 6 bases, with 10 bases between the two germline ends. Germline V gene lookup returns CDR1 LNHNV and CDR2 YYDKDF (reference sequence). The CDR3 loop reads CATSPIQAGELFF. The CDR3 DNA sequence: TGTGCCACCAGCCCCATACAGGCCGGGGAGCTGTTTTTT.

This rearrangement joins TRBV28 to TRBJ1-4, with D unclear. The CDR3 has 14 amino acids. The germline gives CDR1 MDHEN, CDR2 SYDVKM. V shed 6 bases and J shed 0 bases, with 8 bases lying between them. The CDR3 sequence: CASSRVPTNEKLFF. In DNA, the CDR3 is TGTGCCAGCAGCCGGGTACCAACTAATGAAAAACTGTTTTTT.

The V gene is TRBV11-1, the J gene TRBJ2-7, with 10 bases aligning to TRBD1. Losses at the gene ends were 0 bases for V and 3 bases for J; bases not matched to a gene: 2. This CDR3 comprises 15 residues. Looked up from germline, CDR1 is SGHAT and CDR2 is FQDESV (reference sequence). The chain's CDR3 is CASSLAGTGVYEQYF. The CDR3 region has the DNA TGTGCCAGCAGCTTAGCCGGGACAGGGGTCTACGAGCAGTACTTC.

V is TRBV28 and J is TRBJ1-5; D is ambiguous. This CDR3 is 14 amino acids long. The V gene's germline CDR1 is MDHEN and CDR2 SYDVKM. The ends were cut back, 8 bases at V and 2 bases at J, with 13 bases in the middle. CDR3 residues: CASAGNLRNQPQHF. In DNA, the CDR3 is TGTGCCAGCGCAGGTAATCTTCGCAATCAGCCCCAGCATTTT.

This chain joins TRBV27 and TRBJ2-1, with 9 bases fitting TRBD1. Germline V gene lookup returns CDR1 MNHEY and CDR2 SMNVEV (reference sequence). V dropped 7 bases and J dropped 9; count of bases not matched to a gene: 13. The CDR3 extends over 15 amino acids. CDR3 protein: CASILTGGGGREQFF. DNA of the CDR3: TGTGCCAGCATACTGACAGGGGGAGGAGGACGTGAGCAGTTCTTC.

The rearrangement joins TRBV28 to TRBJ1-2; TRBD1 agrees at 9 bases. The CDR3 consists of 14 residues. With 5 bases clipped from V and 2 bases from J, the junction kept 3 bases outside the gene matches. Per the germline V gene, CDR1 is MDHEN and CDR2 is SYDVKM. CDR3 nucleotide sequence: TGTGCCAGCAGTATACAGGGGGCCAACTATGGCTACACCTTC. Encoded protein: CASSIQGANYGYTF.

In regard to this clone: The germline gene is not matched at one end of the junction; a read error may be the cause. This chain links TRBV6-5 with TRBJ2-3; 8 bases agree with TRBD1. From germline, CDR1 is MNHEY and CDR2 SVGAGI. The CDR3 has 13 residues. CDR3 in amino acids: CASSAGGTDTQYF. The DNA of the CDR3 is TGTGCCAGCAGTGCAGGGGGCACAGATACGCAATATTTT.

This CDR3 reads CAWSVFSRGEQYF. CDR3 bases: TGTGCCTGGAGTGTTTTTAGTAGGGGCGAGCAGTACTTC. V and J are TRBV30 and TRBJ2-7; maybe TRBD1 (5 bases). The ends were cut back, 0 bases at V and 6 bases at J, with 12 bases in the middle. The CDR3 spans 13 residues. Germline CDR1 GTSNPN, CDR2 SVGIG (reference sequence).

The chain carries TRBV7-9 and TRBJ1-1; D might be TRBD1 (6 bases). The germline CDR1 and CDR2 sequences are SEHNR and FQNEAQ (reference sequence). The V and J ends lost 5 bases and 1 base respectively, with 14 bases between them. There are 15 residues in the CDR3. Here the CDR3 reads CASSLYQTGNTEAFF. The CDR3 bases are TGTGCCAGCAGCCTATACCAGACAGGGAACACTGAAGCTTTCTTT.

In DNA, the CDR3 is TGCGCCAGCAGAGAACGGGGGGTCACCGGGGAGCTGTTTTTT. Translated: CASRERGVTGELFF. The chain joins TRBV5-1 to TRBJ2-2; TRBD2 agrees at 7 bases. Germline V gives CDR1 SGHRS, CDR2 YFSETQ. CDR3 length equals 14 residues. J lost 4 bases, V lost 5 bases, and 5 bases had no gene match.